A single sample gave rise to the 24 T cell receptor beta chains below, sequenced in a study of blood T cells in healthy people across ages. Primers used in a second PCR of about 6 to 11 cycles were a sample-barcoded 5' primer and a J-beta primer mix. TCRdb used MiXCR to reprocess the 5' RACE reads, holding one entry per CDR3 protein. The table lists roughly 640,000 distinct CDR3 sequences, roughly 30% of them singletons, with about a sixth in the top ten. The sequenced sample consisted of blood. The receptors derive from an elderly woman in good health.

The chain recombines TRBV12-3 or TRBV12-4 with TRBJ2-3; D is undetermined. V was clipped by 3 bases and J by 4 bases, with 20 bases between them. The CDR3 contains 17 residues. This CDR3 is CASSFRSPSLEADTQYF. CDR3 DNA sequence: TGTGCCAGCAGTTTTCGATCCCCCAGCCTCGAGGCAGATACGCAGTATTTT.

Only a few counts were recorded for this clonotype. DNA for the CDR3: TGTGCCAGCAGCGTGACGGGGCAAGAGACCCAGTTCTTC. This codes for CASSVTGQETQFF. The chain uses TRBV9 and TRBJ2-5, with D perhaps matching TRBD1 or TRBD2 (5 bases each). The DNA end is more similar to TRBJ2-1, so the J call may be wrong. This CDR3 has 13 amino acids. CDR1 and CDR2 from the germline V gene are SGDLS and YYNGEE.

The rearrangement joins TRBV15 to TRBJ2-4; 8 bases line up with TRBD2. TRBJ2-7 explains the end of the DNA better; the J call may be wrong. The length of the CDR3 is 15 residues. Germline V gives CDR1 LNHNV, CDR2 YYDKDF (reference sequence). This chain's CDR3 is CATSGLGGGLDEQYF. Here the CDR3 DNA reads TGTGCCACCAGCGGTTTGGGCGGGGGGTTAGACGAGCAGTACTTC.

This clonotype occurred a few times. V usage is TRBV6-1 and J usage is TRBJ2-1; 7 nucleotides match TRBD1. V gave up 7 bases and J gave up 0 bases; unmatched junction bases: 6. The CDR3 is made up of 15 amino acids. Germline CDR1 is MNHNS and CDR2 is SASEGT. CDR3 sequence: CASILDRPSYNEQFF. For the CDR3, the DNA is TGTGCCAGCATTCTGGACAGGCCCTCCTACAATGAGCAGTTCTTC.

This clonotype showed up just a few times. CDR3 residues: CARGGDRAYTEAFF. The CDR3 bases are TGTGCCAGGGGGGGAGACAGGGCGTACACTGAAGCTTTCTTT. The J gene is TRBJ1-1, the V gene TRBV27; 7 nucleotides align to TRBD1. The CDR3 has 14 amino acids. V was pared by 9 bases and J by 3 bases, with 10 bases of the junction left unmatched. Germline CDR1 and CDR2: MNHEY and SMNVEV (reference sequence).

There are many counts of this clonotype. The chain is built from TRBV7-2 and TRBJ2-5; TRBD2 might be the D (5 bases). The germline V and J ends were trimmed by 5 bases and 1 base, with 17 bases remaining between them. CDR1 is SGHTA, CDR2 FQGNSA, per germline. CDR3 size: 16 residues. The CDR3 DNA follows: TGTGCCAGCAGCCAGAGTACGGCAGCGGCCCAAGAGACCCAGTACTTC. It translates to CASSQSTAAAQETQYF.

This clonotype was seen at least ten times. This rearrangement joins TRBV3-1 to TRBJ2-7, with D perhaps matching TRBD2 (6 bases). Trimming took 1 base from V and 9 from J, leaving 16 bases between them. CDR3 size: 14 residues. CDR1 and CDR2 from the germline V gene are LGHDT and YNNKEL (reference sequence). The CDR3 sequence is CASSQGTSSPRQYF. The DNA for the CDR3 is TGTGCCAGCAGCCAAGGAACTAGCTCTCCTCGGCAGTACTTC.

This clonotype was counted only a few times. The rearrangement uses TRBV2 and TRBJ1-5; D is unclear. This CDR3 contains 12 residues. Trimming shortened V by 5 bases and J by 8 bases, and 10 bases separated the two germline ends. The germline V gene has CDR1 SNHLY and CDR2 FYNNEI. The CDR3 sequence is CASSPSGEPQHF. DNA of the CDR3: TGTGCCAGCAGTCCTTCTGGTGAGCCCCAGCATTTT.

The chain couples TRBV5-4 to TRBJ2-1; D gene unclear. The V gene lost 3 bases and the J gene lost 9 bases, with 7 bases spanning the gap. The CDR3 is 11 amino acids. Per the germline V gene, CDR1 is SGHNT and CDR2 is YYREEE (reference sequence). The CDR3 nucleotides are TGTGCCAGCAGCTCGACGGGTGAGCAGTTCTTC. Encoded protein: CASSSTGEQFF.

At least ten counts were recorded for this clonotype. It may be a read error: a sequence one base away is much more abundant. The chain carries TRBV7-2 and TRBJ2-5; D is unresolved. V lost 3 bases and J 11 bases, leaving 16 bases between the germline ends. Germline V CDR1 and CDR2: SGHTA, FQGNSA. The CDR3 length is 13 residues. In DNA, the CDR3 is TGTGCCAGCAGCTTCCCTTCTACGGATGAGCAGTACTTC. Its protein is CASSFPSTDEQYF.

This clonotype was found many times. This chain uses TRBV2 with TRBJ2-5, with 8 positions matching TRBD1. The CDR3 is 13 residues long. V was clipped by 4 bases and J by 5 bases; unmatched bases: 3. The germline gives CDR1 SNHLY, CDR2 FYNNEI. The CDR3 DNA is TGTGCCAGCAGTGCGGACAGGGTGGAGACCCAGTACTTC. It encodes CASSADRVETQYF.

Comment on this clonotype: A junction end diverges from the germline sequence, so it may reflect a read error. The chain couples TRBV28 to TRBJ1-4; 8 nucleotides line up with TRBD1. Germline V gene sequence: CDR1 MDHEN, CDR2 SYDVKM. This CDR3 is 15 amino acids long. CDR3 sequence reads: CASTTTGTGIEKPFF. CDR3 bases: TGTGCCAGCACCACCACCGGGACAGGCATTGAAAAACCGTTTTTT.

This rearrangement joins TRBV3-1 to TRBJ1-5, with D uncertain. CDR1 is LGHDT, CDR2 YNNKEL, per germline (reference sequence). This CDR3 comprises 13 residues. Trimming shortened V by 2 bases and J by 4 bases, and 6 bases separated the two germline ends. The DNA for the CDR3 is TGTGCCAGCAGCCAACAGGAGAATCAGCCCCAGCATTTT. Protein: CASSQQENQPQHF.

This clonotype was picked up a small number of times. The gene calls are TRBV3-1 and TRBJ1-6; maybe TRBD1 (6 bases). The CDR3 length is 13 residues. Trimming took off 4 bases at V and 13 bases at J, with 14 bases between the two ends. The germline CDR1 and CDR2 sequences are LGHDT and YNNKEL (reference sequence). CDR3 bases: TGTGCCAGCAGCCTCAACAGGGAGGTGCCCCTCCACTTT. Protein sequence: CASSLNREVPLHF.

This rearrangement joins TRBV7-2 to TRBJ1-4; D possibly corresponds to TRBD1 (6 bases). Germline-derived CDR1 and CDR2 are SGHTA and FQGNSA. Trimming left V 0 bases short and J 5 bases short, with 10 bases between. CDR3 length: 15 residues. The CDR3 DNA is TGTGCCAGCAGCTTAGCGGGACACGTAAATGAAAAACTGTTTTTT. Its protein product is CASSLAGHVNEKLFF.

Details on this clonotype: Given a much more abundant clone one base away, this may be a read error. The gene calls are TRBV5-1 and TRBJ1-2; tentatively, D is TRBD1 (6 bases). The V end lost 3 bases, the J end lost 10 bases, and 19 bases lay between the germline ends. The CDR3 is 14 residues long. Germline V CDR1 and CDR2: SGHRS, YFSETQ. The CDR3 nucleotides are TGCGCCAGCAGCTGGGCCGGGGACACCACCCTCTACACCTTC. This translates into CASSWAGDTTLYTF.

About this clonotype: A much larger clone lies one base from this, so it may be a read error. V and J are TRBV3-1 and TRBJ2-5; D may correspond to TRBD1 or TRBD2 (5 bases each). Trimming shortened V by 1 base and J by 11 bases, and 14 bases separated the two germline ends. Germline V lookup: CDR1 LGHDT, CDR2 YNNKEL (reference sequence). This CDR3 comprises 13 residues. The CDR3 spells CASSQGRDHEQYF. The DNA for the CDR3 is TGTGCCAGCAGCCAAGGCAGGGACCATGAGCAGTACTTC.

This clonotype was seen many times. The chain uses TRBV7-6 and TRBJ2-3; TRBD2 matches 9 bases. V trimming: 5 bases; J trimming: 6 bases; junction bases outside the gene matches: 12. Germline V gene sequence: CDR1 SGHVS, CDR2 FNYEAQ. The CDR3 runs to 16 residues. CDR3 coding DNA: TGTGCCAGCAGCCTCACATCGGGACTAGCAAGGGATACGCAGTATTTT. It specifies CASSLTSGLARDTQYF. Full variable domain (rest looked up from reference TRBV7-6 and TRBJ2-3): GAGVSQSPRYKVTKRGQDVALRCDPISGHVSLYWYRQALGQGPEFLTYFNYEAQQDKSGLPNDRFSAERPEGSISTLTIQRTEQRDSAMYRCASSLTSGLARDTQYFGPGTRLTVL.

Many counts were recorded for this clonotype. The germline gene is not matched at one end of the junction; a read error may be the cause. The chain carries TRBV5-4 and TRBJ2-7, with D possibly being TRBD1 or TRBD2 (7 bases each). Germline CDR1 and CDR2: SGHNT and YYREEE (reference sequence). The CDR3 sequence is 14 residues long. The chain's CDR3 is CATSSPPTGTKQYF. DNA of the CDR3: TGTGCCACCAGCTCCCCCCCGACAGGGACTAAGCAGTACTTC.

CDR3 in amino acids: CASRTMNTGELFF. CDR3 coding DNA: TGTGCCAGCAGAACCATGAACACCGGGGAGCTGTTTTTT. This rearrangement joins TRBV6-5 to TRBJ2-2; D is ambiguous. The CDR3 totals 13 residues. Trimming pared 6 bases from V and 1 base from J, leaving 6 bases between. Per germline, CDR1 MNHEY and CDR2 SVGAGI.

The chain carries TRBV3-1 and TRBJ2-5, with unresolved D. Germline V gene lookup returns CDR1 LGHDT and CDR2 YNNKEL (reference sequence). The CDR3 is 14 amino acids. Between the trimmed V and J ends, which lost 6 bases and 2 bases, there was a span of 13 bases. The DNA of the CDR3 is TGTGCCAGCAGTCAATTGGATAGGCAAGAGACCCAGTACTTC. Translated, it gives CASSQLDRQETQYF.

The V and J genes are TRBV5-1 and TRBJ2-1; 10 bases are a match to TRBD1. Germline values: CDR1 SGHRS, CDR2 YFSETQ. This CDR3 spans 18 amino acids. J gave up 6 bases and V 1 base, and 13 bases lay outside the gene matches. The CDR3 DNA is TGCGCCAGCAGCTTGACACGCCGGACAGGGGGGGACCTCAATGAGCAGTTCTTC. Its translation is CASSLTRRTGGDLNEQFF. The full variable domain, rest sourced from reference TRBV5-1 and TRBJ2-1, is KAGVTQTPRYLIKTRGQQVTLSCSPISGHRSVSWYQQTPGQGLQFLFEYFSETQRNKGNFPGRFSGRQFSNSRSEMNVSTLELGDSALYLCASSLTRRTGGDLNEQFFGPGTRLTVL.

This clonotype was seen many times. The chain recombines TRBV6-2 or TRBV6-3 with TRBJ2-5, with a weak D call TRBD1 (5 bases). Germline assignment: CDR1 MNHEY and CDR2 SVGEGT. The CDR3 runs 14 residues. V shed 5 bases and J shed 4 bases, with 14 bases lying between them. CDR3 sequence: CASSIPRQGETQYF. Here the CDR3 DNA reads TGTGCCAGCAGTATACCTCGGCAGGGAGAGACCCAGTACTTC.

This clonotype came up a few times. The chain couples TRBV6-1 to TRBJ1-1, with TRBD1 as a possible D gene (5 bases). The CDR3 loop spans 16 amino acids. V lost 3 bases and J 4 bases, leaving 18 bases between the germline ends. CDR1 is MNHNS, CDR2 SASEGT, per germline. This CDR3 is CASSEARSWGSTEAFF. The CDR3 DNA follows: TGTGCCAGCAGTGAGGCTAGATCATGGGGGAGCACTGAAGCTTTCTTT.